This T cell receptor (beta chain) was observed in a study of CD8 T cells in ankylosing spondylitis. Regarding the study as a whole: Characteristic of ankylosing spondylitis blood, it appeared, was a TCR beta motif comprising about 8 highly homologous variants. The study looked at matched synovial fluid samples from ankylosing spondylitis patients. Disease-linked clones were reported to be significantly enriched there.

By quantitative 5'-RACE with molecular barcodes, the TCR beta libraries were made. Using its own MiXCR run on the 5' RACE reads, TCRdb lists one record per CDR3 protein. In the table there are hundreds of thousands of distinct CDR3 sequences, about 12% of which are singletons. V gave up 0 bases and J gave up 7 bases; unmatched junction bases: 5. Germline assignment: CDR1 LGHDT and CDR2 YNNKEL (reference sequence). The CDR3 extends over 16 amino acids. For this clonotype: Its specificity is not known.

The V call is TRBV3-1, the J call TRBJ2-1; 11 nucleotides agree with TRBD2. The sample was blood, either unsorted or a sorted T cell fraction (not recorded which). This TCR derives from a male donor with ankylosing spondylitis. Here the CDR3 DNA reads TGTGCCAGCAGCCAAGATGAGCTAGCGGGAGGAAATGAGCAGTTCTTC. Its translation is CASSQDELAGGNEQFF.